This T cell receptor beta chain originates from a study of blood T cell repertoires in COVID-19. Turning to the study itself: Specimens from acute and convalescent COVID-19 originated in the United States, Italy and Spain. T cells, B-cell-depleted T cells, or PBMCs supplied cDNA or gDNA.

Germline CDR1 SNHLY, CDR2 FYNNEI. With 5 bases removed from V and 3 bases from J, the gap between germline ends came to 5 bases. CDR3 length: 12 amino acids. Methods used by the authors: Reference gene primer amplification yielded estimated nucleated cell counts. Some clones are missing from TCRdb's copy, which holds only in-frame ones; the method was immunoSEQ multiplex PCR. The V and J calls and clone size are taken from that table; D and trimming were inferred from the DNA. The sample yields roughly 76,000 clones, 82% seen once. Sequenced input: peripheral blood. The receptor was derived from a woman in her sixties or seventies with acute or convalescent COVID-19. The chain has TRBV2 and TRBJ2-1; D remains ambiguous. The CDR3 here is CASSNYYNEQFF. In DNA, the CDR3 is TGTGCCAGCAGTAACTACTACAATGAGCAGTTCTTC.